Listed below are T cell receptor beta chains from one sample, sequenced in a study of a mutant IDH1 vaccine in newly diagnosed glioma. No antigen is known for these receptors. Profiled with immunoSEQ multiplex PCR; TCRdb holds only in-frame clones, not every one. The table lists tens of thousands of clones, approximately 83% of them singletons, with around 1.5% in the top ten. The source was PBMCs, collected from a glioma patient whose treatment included an IDH1 peptide vaccine. The receptors shown here come from a man between 35 and 55 years old with glioma. The CDR3 runs from the conserved cysteine through the conserved F or W. The D gene is left open where the match is weak. Clone size is stated in some rows and not others, as once, few, many or a class when expanded.

clone_size	v_call	d_call	j_call	cdr3_aa	cdr3_nt
NA	TRBV7-2	NA	TRBJ2-7	CASSLGPTSYEQYF	TGTGCCAGCAGCTTGGGTCCTACCTCCTACGAGCAGTACTTC
NA	TRBV6-1	TRBD2	TRBJ2-7	CASRASGSSYEQYF	TGTGCCAGCAGGGCTAGCGGGAGCTCCTACGAGCAGTACTTC
NA	TRBV5-5	TRBD1	TRBJ2-2	CASSRTGDTGELFF	TGTGCCAGCAGTCGGACAGGGGACACCGGGGAGCTGTTTTTT
NA	TRBV25-1	TRBD1	TRBJ2-7	CASSVTGAYEQYF	TGTGCCAGCAGTGTGACAGGGGCCTACGAGCAGTACTTC
NA	TRBV5-1	TRBD1	TRBJ2-1	CASSFARGLRGPSYNEQFF	TGCGCCAGCAGCTTCGCCAGGGGGCTGAGAGGGCCATCCTACAATGAGCAGTTCTTC
once	TRBV5-6	TRBD2	TRBJ2-1	CASSLIASGSNEQFF	TGTGCCAGCAGCTTAATCGCTAGCGGGAGCAATGAGCAGTTCTTC
once	TRBV5-1	TRBD1	TRBJ2-2	CASSPGTANTGELFF	TGCGCCAGCAGCCCGGGGACAGCGAACACCGGGGAGCTGTTTTTT
NA	TRBV7-2	NA	TRBJ2-2	CASSLAAVRTNTGELFF	TGTGCCAGCAGCTTAGCCGCCGTTCGAACCAACACCGGGGAGCTGTTTTTT
NA	TRBV28	TRBD2	TRBJ2-3	CASRGGSGFTDTQYF	TGTGCCAGCAGGGGGGGTAGCGGGTTCACAGATACGCAGTATTTT
NA	TRBV15	NA	TRBJ1-5	CATQSGEGWSAQHF	TGTGCCACCCAAAGCGGCGAGGGGTGGTCGGCCCAGCATTTT
once	TRBV19	NA	TRBJ1-5	CASHTEGYQPQHF	TGTGCCAGCCACACAGAAGGGTATCAGCCCCAGCATTTT
NA	TRBV6-1	NA	TRBJ2-2	CASRRGVGELFF	TGTGCCAGCAGGAGGGGGGTCGGGGAGCTGTTTTTT
NA	TRBV9	NA	TRBJ1-4	CASSGSRWAEKLFF	TGTGCCAGCAGCGGGTCGAGATGGGCTGAAAAACTGTTTTTT
once	TRBV7-6	NA	TRBJ2-3	CASSLALGGTDTQYF	TGTGCCAGCAGCTTAGCACTCGGGGGCACAGATACGCAGTATTTT
NA	TRBV4-1	NA	TRBJ2-1	CATLFMGVGVRDSGNNEQFF	TGCGCCACCTTGTTTATGGGGGTGGGGGTCCGGGACAGCGGGAACAATGAGCAGTTCTTC
NA	TRBV27	TRBD1	TRBJ2-7	CASRPRGQGVEQYF	TGTGCCAGCAGGCCAAGGGGACAGGGAGTCGAGCAGTACTTC
NA	TRBV2	NA	TRBJ1-2	CASGRLDGYTF	TGTGCCAGCGGTCGGCTCGATGGCTACACCTTC
NA	TRBV25-1	NA	TRBJ2-3	CASSDSTQASTDTQYF	TGTGCCAGCAGTGACTCCACCCAGGCTAGCACAGATACGCAGTATTTT
NA	TRBV10-2	NA	TRBJ2-3	CASSGTSDTQYF	TGCGCCAGCAGTGGCACGTCCGATACGCAGTATTTT
NA	TRBV11-2	NA	TRBJ2-7	CASSLGGSAYEQYF	TGTGCCAGCAGCTTAGGCGGCAGTGCCTACGAGCAGTACTTC
NA	TRBV9	TRBD2	TRBJ2-1	CASSVEGLTSGKYEQFF	TGTGCCAGCAGCGTAGAAGGGTTGACTAGCGGGAAATATGAGCAGTTCTTC
NA	TRBV14	NA	TRBJ1-3	CASLSGNTIYF	TGTGCCAGCCTCTCTGGAAACACCATATATTTT
NA	TRBV7-2	NA	TRBJ2-2	CASSLGGAGTGELFF	TGTGCCAGCAGCTTAGGGGGGGCAGGCACCGGGGAGCTGTTTTTT
NA	TRBV19	TRBD1	TRBJ1-2	CASSSPGQGSYGYTF	TGTGCCAGCTCCTCCCCGGGACAGGGATCTTATGGCTACACCTTC
NA	TRBV19	TRBD2	TRBJ2-7	CASSPGLAGTYEQYF	TGTGCCAGTAGTCCCGGACTAGCGGGGACCTACGAGCAGTACTTC
few	TRBV5-4	NA	TRBJ2-5	CASSFPVVGQETQYF	TGTGCCAGCAGTTTCCCGGTAGTTGGGCAAGAGACCCAGTACTTC
NA	TRBV7-2	NA	TRBJ1-5	CASSPRGEVQPQHF	TGTGCCAGCAGCCCCCGTGGGGAAGTGCAGCCCCAGCATTTT
few	TRBV15	TRBD2	TRBJ2-3	CATSRDMGLAGGRGTQYF	TGTGCCACCAGCAGAGATATGGGACTAGCGGGAGGCCGGGGTACGCAGTATTTT
NA	TRBV6-4	TRBD1	TRBJ1-2	CASSDYGQGFSGYTF	TGTGCCAGCAGTGACTACGGACAGGGTTTCTCTGGCTACACCTTC
NA	TRBV27	TRBD1	TRBJ1-1	CASSFRNRGTEAFF	TGTGCCAGCAGTTTCCGGAACAGGGGCACTGAAGCTTTCTTT
NA	TRBV6-6	NA	TRBJ1-3	CASIGSGRGGNTIYF	TGTGCCAGCATTGGGTCCGGCCGGGGCGGAAACACCATATATTTT
once	TRBV7-9	NA	TRBJ2-7	CASRPRGGSYEQYF	TGTGCCAGCAGACCCAGAGGGGGCTCCTACGAGCAGTACTTC
NA	TRBV19	NA	TRBJ2-3	CASSAKGDNTDTQYF	TGTGCCAGTAGTGCGAAGGGTGACAACACAGATACGCAGTATTTT
NA	TRBV27	TRBD2	TRBJ2-5	CASMPSGSAETQYF	TGTGCCAGCATGCCCAGCGGGAGTGCGGAGACCCAGTACTTC
NA	TRBV18	NA	TRBJ1-5	CASSLNDGNQPQHF	TGTGCCAGCTCACTAAACGACGGCAATCAGCCCCAGCATTTT
once	TRBV4-3	TRBD1	TRBJ2-3	CASSETGVYTDTQYF	TGCGCCAGCAGCGAGACAGGGGTATACACAGATACGCAGTATTTT
NA	TRBV11-3	NA	TRBJ2-5	CASSFGGAGETQYF	TGTGCCAGCAGCTTCGGTGGGGCTGGGGAGACCCAGTACTTC
NA	TRBV5-1	TRBD2	TRBJ2-5	CASSLGLAGVQTQYF	TGCGCCAGCAGCTTGGGCCTAGCGGGAGTACAGACCCAGTACTTC
NA	TRBV5-1	NA	TRBJ2-3	CASSLAPGGGQAGTQYF	TGCGCCAGCAGCTTGGCCCCGGGGGGCGGGCAGGCAGGTACGCAGTATTTT
NA	TRBV5-1	TRBD1	TRBJ1-5	CASSLGQGESQPQHF	TGCGCCAGCAGCTTGGGACAGGGTGAAAGTCAGCCCCAGCATTTT
NA	TRBV28	NA	TRBJ2-5	CARGSGCKGGETQYF	TGTGCCAGGGGATCGGGGTGTAAGGGTGGAGAGACCCAGTACTTC
once	TRBV2	TRBD1	TRBJ2-7	CASRGIRGRSEQYF	TGTGCCAGCAGGGGGATCAGGGGGCGGAGCGAGCAGTACTTC
NA	TRBV7-2	NA	TRBJ2-3	CASSFTFTDTQYF	TGTGCCAGCAGCTTCACCTTCACAGATACGCAGTATTTT
NA	TRBV28	TRBD1	TRBJ2-7	CASSSGRGYEQYF	TGTGCCAGCAGTTCGGGCAGGGGGTACGAGCAGTACTTC
few	TRBV9	NA	TRBJ2-1	CASSVGGRLSYNEQFF	TGTGCCAGCAGCGTAGGAGGGAGGCTCTCCTACAATGAGCAGTTCTTC
NA	TRBV7-3	NA	TRBJ2-2	CASSLGHTGELFF	TGTGCCAGCAGCTTAGGCCACACCGGGGAGCTGTTTTTT
NA	TRBV25-1	NA	TRBJ1-1	CASRGSLEAFF	TGTGCCAGCAGGGGGAGCCTTGAAGCTTTCTTT
once	TRBV5-5	NA	TRBJ1-1	CASSTDLLTTEAFF	TGTGCCAGCAGCACGGACCTCCTTACTACTGAAGCTTTCTTT
NA	TRBV7-8	NA	TRBJ2-3	CASSLASGRRTDTQYF	TGTGCCAGCAGTTTAGCCTCAGGTCGCCGCACAGATACGCAGTATTTT
NA	TRBV18	NA	TRBJ2-7	CASSPPSGTYEQYF	TGTGCCAGCTCACCACCGAGCGGCACCTACGAGCAGTACTTC
NA	TRBV5-1	NA	TRBJ2-7	CASSSSPQSSYEQYF	TGCGCCAGCAGCTCATCCCCCCAAAGCTCCTACGAGCAGTACTTC
once	TRBV28	TRBD1	TRBJ2-7	CASSLYGTGLSQQYF	TGTGCCAGCAGTCTCTACGGGACAGGGCTAAGTCAGCAGTACTTC
NA	TRBV7-9	TRBD2	TRBJ2-7	CASSATGGSYEQYF	TGTGCCAGCAGCGCCACGGGAGGTTCCTACGAGCAGTACTTC
NA	TRBV18	NA	TRBJ2-7	CASSPRTYEQYF	TGTGCCAGCTCACCACGCACCTACGAGCAGTACTTC
NA	TRBV6-5	TRBD2	TRBJ2-7	CASSYGTSEQYF	TGTGCCAGCAGTTACGGGACTAGCGAGCAGTACTTC
NA	TRBV6-6	TRBD1	TRBJ2-1	CASSRQGAGQEQFF	TGTGCCAGCAGCCGACAGGGGGCAGGTCAGGAGCAGTTCTTC